These T cell receptor beta chains were read from a single sample in a study of shared clonotypes between healthy human individuals. Sequencing was performed with immunoSEQ multiplex PCR; in TCRdb, only in-frame clones are kept and a portion is missing. This table has 1.5 million to 2.5 million clones, about 95% appearing once. The source material was naive CD8+ T cells sorted from blood. All receptors derive from a man aged 18 to 29 in good health. Both conserved end residues are part of each CDR3. D genes are given only for firm matches. Size is stated for part of the rows, as once, few or many counts, or as a class when the clone is expanded.

clone size	V gene	J gene	D gene	CDR3 protein	CDR3 DNA
.	TRBV5-6	TRBJ2-5	.	CASSTDMVETQYF	TGTGCCAGCAGCACGGACATGGTGGAGACCCAGTACTTC
once	TRBV6-5	TRBJ2-7	.	CASRDADLAYEQYF	TGTGCCAGCAGGGACGCCGACTTAGCCTACGAGCAGTACTTC
.	TRBV4-1	TRBJ2-1	.	CASSQTGTTYNEQFF	TGCGCCAGCAGCCAAACCGGGACCACCTACAATGAGCAGTTCTTC
.	TRBV27	TRBJ2-7	.	CATTRPYSYEQYF	TGTGCCACCACTCGACCGTACTCCTACGAGCAGTACTTC
.	TRBV27	TRBJ1-2	.	CASSLGADLRYGYTF	TGTGCCAGCAGTTTAGGGGCAGACCTCCGCTATGGCTACACCTTC
.	TRBV6-6	TRBJ2-5	TRBD1	CASRRPGQGFFETQYF	TGTGCCAGCAGACGACCGGGACAGGGGTTTTTCGAGACCCAGTACTTC
.	TRBV4-1	TRBJ2-7	TRBD1	CASSQRDRADEQYF	TGCGCCAGCAGCCAAAGGGACAGGGCGGACGAGCAGTACTTC
.	TRBV28	TRBJ1-4	.	CASSLYNEKLFF	TGTGCCAGCAGTTTATATAATGAAAAACTGTTTTTT
.	TRBV6-1	TRBJ2-1	TRBD2	CASSEWASGISYNEQFF	TGTGCCAGCAGTGAATGGGCTAGCGGGATCTCCTACAATGAGCAGTTCTTC
.	TRBV27	TRBJ2-3	.	CASSPPGGLADTQYF	TGTGCCAGCAGCCCCCCGGGGGGCCTGGCGGATACGCAGTATTTT
.	TRBV30	TRBJ2-1	.	CAWSLGGTDEQFF	TGTGCCTGGTCCTTAGGCGGGACGGATGAGCAGTTCTTC
.	TRBV6-1	TRBJ1-4	.	CASSEAWQPTLATNEKLFF	TGTGCCAGCAGTGAAGCTTGGCAGCCCACACTTGCAACTAATGAAAAACTGTTTTTT
.	TRBV7-2	TRBJ2-1	.	CASSSFGGLLYYNEQFF	TGTGCCAGCAGCTCTTTCGGGGGGCTACTGTATTACAATGAGCAGTTCTTC
.	TRBV29-1	TRBJ1-2	.	CSAPLDSFNYGYTF	TGCAGCGCTCCCCTGGACAGCTTTAACTATGGCTACACCTTC
.	TRBV30	TRBJ1-2	.	CAWTPATNYGYTF	TGTGCCTGGACCCCTGCTACGAACTATGGCTACACCTTC
.	TRBV27	TRBJ2-1	.	CASSPPGHEQFF	TGTGCCAGCAGTCCCCCAGGACATGAGCAGTTCTTC
.	TRBV7-9	TRBJ2-2	TRBD1	CASSSRGRGNTGELFF	TGTGCCAGCAGCTCCAGGGGGCGTGGGAACACCGGGGAGCTGTTTTTT
.	TRBV29-1	TRBJ1-2	.	CSVVEIIPANYGYTF	TGCAGCGTTGTTGAAATCATACCAGCTAACTATGGCTACACCTTC
.	TRBV27	TRBJ1-5	.	CASSFGTGQPQHF	TGTGCCAGCAGTTTTGGTACGGGTCAGCCCCAGCATTTT
.	TRBV29-1	TRBJ2-7	.	CSAAFDSNYEQYF	TGCAGCGCTGCCTTTGACAGCAACTACGAGCAGTACTTC
.	TRBV6-1	TRBJ2-7	.	CASSEVIGQRYEQYF	TGTGCCAGCAGTGAAGTTATAGGACAGAGATACGAGCAGTACTTC
.	TRBV11-2	TRBJ2-3	TRBD2	CASSPLGGADTQYF	TGTGCCAGCAGCCCCCTCGGGGGGGCAGATACGCAGTATTTT
.	TRBV27	TRBJ1-2	TRBD1	CASSLKVTGESNYGYTF	TGTGCCAGCAGTTTAAAGGTCACAGGGGAGTCTAACTATGGCTACACCTTC
.	TRBV28	TRBJ2-1	.	CASSFRLRDDTEQFF	TGTGCCAGCAGTTTCCGCCTCCGGGACGACACCGAGCAGTTCTTC
few	TRBV4-1	TRBJ1-5	.	CASSQEGSNQPQHF	TGCGCCAGCAGCCAAGAAGGGAGCAATCAGCCCCAGCATTTT
.	TRBV7-2	TRBJ2-1	.	CASSPQGGAYNEQFF	TGTGCCAGCAGCCCCCAAGGAGGAGCCTACAATGAGCAGTTCTTC
.	TRBV27	TRBJ2-1	TRBD2	CASSLAGGSLAYNEQFF	TGTGCCAGCAGTCTAGCGGGGGGTTCCCTTGCCTACAATGAGCAGTTCTTC
.	TRBV6-5	TRBJ1-2	.	CASSDGRNYGYTF	TGTGCCAGCAGCGATGGGCGGAACTATGGCTACACCTTC
.	TRBV28	TRBJ2-7	.	CASSFPGAGFYEQYF	TGTGCCAGCAGTTTCCCGGGTGCGGGGTTCTACGAGCAGTACTTC
.	TRBV4-3	TRBJ2-1	TRBD1	CASSPGGWDEQFF	TGCGCCAGCAGTCCAGGGGGTTGGGATGAGCAGTTCTTC
.	TRBV5-5	TRBJ1-1	.	CASSLGENTEAFF	TGTGCCAGCAGCTTGGGGGAGAACACTGAAGCTTTCTTT
.	TRBV27	TRBJ1-5	.	CASSRVGGGNQPQHF	TGTGCCAGCAGTCGCGTGGGGGGGGGCAATCAGCCCCAGCATTTT
.	TRBV21-1	TRBJ1-2	.	CASSKVGDRREYGYTF	TGTGCCAGCAGCAAAGTGGGGGACCGGAGGGAGTATGGCTACACCTTC
.	TRBV7-6	TRBJ2-7	TRBD2	CASSPGVAGYEQYF	TGTGCCAGCAGCCCTGGGGTAGCGGGCTACGAGCAGTACTTC
.	TRBV5-6	TRBJ2-3	TRBD1	CASSPSGQGLDTQYF	TGTGCCAGCAGCCCGTCGGGACAGGGTCTAGATACGCAGTATTTT
.	TRBV5-6	TRBJ2-7	TRBD1	CASNWGTGRPGDEQYF	TGTGCCAGCAATTGGGGGACAGGGCGCCCAGGGGACGAGCAGTACTTC
.	TRBV4-1	TRBJ2-3	.	CASSQGARADTQYF	TGCGCCAGCAGCCAAGGGGCTAGGGCAGATACGCAGTATTTT
.	TRBV6-5	TRBJ2-2	.	CASTSSIGELFF	TGTGCCAGCACCTCCAGCATCGGGGAGCTGTTTTTT
.	TRBV13	TRBJ2-5	.	CASSDDSNQETQYF	TGTGCCAGCAGCGACGACAGCAACCAAGAGACCCAGTACTTC
.	TRBV7-9	TRBJ1-1	.	CASSSGTTEAFF	TGTGCCAGCAGCTCCGGTACCACTGAAGCTTTCTTT
.	TRBV27	TRBJ2-7	.	CASRYGGQQYF	TGTGCCAGCAGGTATGGTGGGCAGCAGTACTTC
once	TRBV5-1	TRBJ2-3	.	CASSLKRATDTQYF	TGCGCCAGCAGCTTGAAGAGGGCAACAGATACGCAGTATTTT
once	TRBV6-6	TRBJ2-7	.	CASSLDSYEQYF	TGTGCCAGCAGCCTGGACAGCTACGAGCAGTACTTC
once	TRBV6-1	TRBJ1-6	.	CASTHLGEPITLHF	TGTGCCAGCACCCACTTGGGGGAACCCATCACCCTCCACTTT
.	TRBV2	TRBJ2-2	.	CATHWRQNTGELFF	TGTGCCACCCATTGGCGGCAGAACACCGGGGAGCTGTTTTTT
.	TRBV6-5	TRBJ2-3	.	CASSYLGGNTDTQYF	TGTGCCAGCAGTTACTTGGGCGGAAACACAGATACGCAGTATTTT
few	TRBV6-1	TRBJ1-5	.	CASSDMATESNQPQHF	TGTGCCAGCAGTGATATGGCGACAGAGAGCAATCAGCCCCAGCATTTT
.	TRBV10-3	TRBJ2-5	.	CAISEIGVETQYF	TGTGCCATCAGTGAGATCGGCGTGGAGACCCAGTACTTC
.	TRBV27	TRBJ2-7	TRBD1	CASSTGQVSYEQYF	TGTGCCAGCAGTACCGGACAGGTTTCCTACGAGCAGTACTTC
.	TRBV7-9	TRBJ2-7	TRBD1	CASSFQGQGAYEQYF	TGTGCCAGCAGCTTCCAGGGACAGGGGGCCTACGAGCAGTACTTC
.	TRBV30	TRBJ2-1	.	CAWSALPLLGEQFF	TGTGCCTGGAGTGCCCTCCCACTATTGGGTGAGCAGTTCTTC
.	TRBV28	TRBJ1-5	.	CASSPSNQPQHF	TGTGCCAGCAGCCCCTCAAATCAGCCCCAGCATTTT
.	TRBV5-1	TRBJ2-3	TRBD2	CASSAAGGLTDTQYF	TGCGCCAGCAGCGCAGCGGGGGGGCTGACAGATACGCAGTATTTT
.	TRBV6-5	TRBJ1-1	.	CASSYSPQGNTEAFF	TGTGCCAGCAGTTACAGTCCACAGGGGAACACTGAAGCTTTCTTT